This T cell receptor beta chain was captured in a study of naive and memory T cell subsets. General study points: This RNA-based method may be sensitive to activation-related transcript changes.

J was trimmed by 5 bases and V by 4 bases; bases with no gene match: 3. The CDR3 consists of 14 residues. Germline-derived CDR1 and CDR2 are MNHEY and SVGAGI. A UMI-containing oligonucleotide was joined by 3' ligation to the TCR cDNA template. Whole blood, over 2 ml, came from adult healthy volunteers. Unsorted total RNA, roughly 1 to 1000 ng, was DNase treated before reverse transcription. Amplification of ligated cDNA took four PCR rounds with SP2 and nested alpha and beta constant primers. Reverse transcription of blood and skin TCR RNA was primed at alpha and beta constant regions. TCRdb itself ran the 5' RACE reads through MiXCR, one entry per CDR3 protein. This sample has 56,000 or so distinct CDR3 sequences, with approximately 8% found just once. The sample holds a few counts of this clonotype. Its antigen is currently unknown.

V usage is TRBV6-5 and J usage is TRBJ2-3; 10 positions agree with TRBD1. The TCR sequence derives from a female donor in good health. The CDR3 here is CASSFDRGQDTQYF. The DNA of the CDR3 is TGTGCCAGCAGTTTTGACAGGGGGCAAGATACGCAGTATTTT.